What follows is one T cell receptor (beta chain) and its context. No antigen is known for it. There are no base qualities to consult, and no much larger clone falls within one base. The CDR3 regions of human TCRbeta chains were analyzed by immunosequencing. Concerning the study's data processing: TCRs in the repertoires were compared against a reference library of SARS-CoV-2-specific TCRs that had been generated with the MIRA antigen-specificity platform. Breadth was defined as the fraction of unique TCRs that were SARS-CoV-2-associated. Depth was defined as the fraction of total T cells that were SARS-CoV-2-associated. Using the MIRA data, every spike-specific TCR was mapped to the spike region that the TCR reacted to and assigned to either a CD4 or a CD8 class. Log10-transformed breadth and depth values were compared by one-way ANOVA with Sidak's multiple comparisons tests. Sourced from immuneACCESS, this table was stored by TCRdb with only in-frame sequences that have V and J called. A share of the clones is absent; for the studies checked, an unresolved V gene accounts for under half, and the remainder has no known explanation. V, J and clone size reflect that table, while D and trimming were determined from the DNA. This sample holds more than 50,000 clones; approximately 90% were observed only once. The ten largest make up roughly 4% of the sample.

The sample comes from a study of T cell responses to AZD1222 COVID-19 vaccine (dated by TCRdb to the early 2020s). For the wider study: AZD1222 recipients given second doses at about 4 weeks or at about 12 weeks were pooled, since spike-specific TCR depth and breadth were not found to differ between the two schedules. A total of over 230 trial participants underwent TCR sequencing, of whom about 210 had received two doses of AZD1222 and 26 had received two doses of the MenACWY control vaccine. Trial participants were enrolled by age into 18-55, 56-69 and 70-plus year subgroups, with roughly 160, 29 and 62 TCR-sequenced participants respectively.

The intended sense of this specimen's time point label: baseline before first vaccination. Vaccinee samples came from UK trials COV001 and COV002, including a single-blind randomized controlled phase 2/3 trial of AZD1222 (ChAdOx1 nCoV-19) in healthy adults. For TCRbeta chain sequencing, PBMC samples from trial participants were taken at day 0 and at day 28 after the second dose. Study-wide findings and limitations: Participants were mostly white British, with more females than males. The authors suggested clonal diversity may have been underestimated. The 56-69-year group was small, and its depth increase did not reach significance, likely because of low power. Conclusions about previously exposed vaccinees are limited because only six or seven AZD1222 recipients were SARS-CoV-2 seropositive at baseline. The vaccine-associated CD4 TCRs covered the entire spike protein, and the dominant responses fell in regions 160-218 and 743-854. Because no day 14 peak-response samples were available, the repertoires could be characterized only after the peak T cell response. After two AZD1222 doses, spike-specific TCR breadth and depth were significantly higher than at day 0 and than in MenACWY recipients. Nearly half of unique spike-specific TCRs reportedly recognized epitopes outside regions mutated in the B.1.351 and B.1.1.7 variants.

The sequence was obtained from an adult in good health. The input for sequencing was peripheral blood, taken on day 0 of AZD1222 vaccination.

The DNA sequence is given as TGTGCCAGCAGCTCCCACGGCGGGGGGGCAGTGGAGACCCAGTACTTC. Its coded protein is CASSSHGGGAVETQYF. The sequence is built from TRBV5-4 and TRBJ2-5, and TRBD2 aligns with 9 junction nucleotides. Including cysteine and phenylalanine, the CDR3 has 16 amino acids. The only DNA kept is the CDR3, 48 bases in frame from the first base. Per the germline V gene (reference sequence), SGHNT is the CDR1 and YYREEE is the CDR2. Germline trimming amounts to 3 bases on V and 5 bases on J, with 11 as the count of junction bases outside the gene matches.